The 5 T cell receptor beta chains reported below all come from one sample, sequenced in a study of T cells in Graves' hyperthyroidism and ophthalmopathy. Amplification of TCR beta CDR3 regions was performed using RNA transcripts as template. The HTBI primer set served for first-round RT-PCR of the TCR CDR3. TCRdb used MiXCR to reprocess the multiplex PCR reads, holding one entry per CDR3 protein. Among around 700,000 distinct CDR3 sequences, 30% to 40% were seen once, and the ten largest hold approximately 31%. The sequencing input was blood. These receptors all come from a woman aged 40 to 49 with Graves' hyperthyroidism.

This clonotype was counted many times. The genes are TRBV7-2 and TRBJ2-7; no reliable D call. The V gene's germline CDR1 is SGHTA and CDR2 FQGNSA. This CDR3 comprises 14 residues. V dropped 1 base and J dropped 2 bases, with 9 bases sitting between them. Written as DNA, the CDR3 is TGTGCCAGCAGCTTAGGGTCAGCGACCTACGAGCAGTACTTC. Translated, it gives CASSLGSATYEQYF.

The chain recombines TRBV3-1 with TRBJ1-5; D is possibly TRBD1 (6 bases). This CDR3 has 14 amino acids. Germline V gives CDR1 LGHDT, CDR2 YNNKEL (reference sequence). V was trimmed by 6 bases and J by 6 bases, leaving 15 bases between them. This CDR3 is CASSHNSGAQPQHF. Written as DNA, the CDR3 is TGTGCCAGCAGTCATAACTCAGGGGCTCAGCCCCAGCATTTT.

To note about this clonotype: A much larger clone sits a single nucleotide away, making a read error possible. The chain combines TRBV5-1 with TRBJ2-2; either TRBD1 or TRBD2 may fit D (5 bases each). The CDR3 totals 16 residues. Germline lookup yields CDR1 SGHRS and CDR2 YFSETQ. DNA of the CDR3: TGCGCCGGCAGCCGAACCGGGACGGCGAACACCGGGGAGCTGTTTTTT. It is translated as CAGSRTGTANTGELFF. Looking up the rest from reference TRBV5-1 and TRBJ2-2 gives the full variable domain: KAGVTQTPRYLIKTRGQQVTLSCSPISGHRSVSWYQQTPGQGLQFLFEYFSETQRNKGNFPGRFSGRQFSNSRSEMNVSTLELGDSALYLCAGSRTGTANTGELFFGEGSRLTVL.

Ten or more counts support this clonotype. The chain combines TRBV20-1 with TRBJ1-5, with 9 bases matching TRBD1. With V trimmed by 2 bases and J by 6 bases, 5 bases remained unmatched. The CDR3 extends over 14 amino acids. Looked up from germline, CDR1 is DFQATT and CDR2 is SNEGSKA (reference sequence). CDR3 in amino acids: CSARPGQGGQPQHF. Written as DNA, the CDR3 is TGCAGTGCTAGACCGGGACAGGGTGGTCAGCCCCAGCATTTT.

This clonotype was seen only a few times. A much larger clone sits a single nucleotide away, making a read error possible. The rearrangement links TRBV19 to TRBJ1-5; D not certain. CDR1 LNHDA and CDR2 SQIVND come from the germline V gene (reference sequence). This CDR3 is built from 14 residues. V lost 1 base and J 1 base, leaving 5 bases between the germline ends. This chain's CDR3 is CASSIGRSNQPQHF. Here the CDR3 DNA reads TGTGCCAGTAGTATAGGCAGGAGCAATCAGCCCCAGCATTTT.